Shown below are 5 T cell receptor beta chains from a single sample sequenced in a study of T cell responses to AZD1222 COVID-19 vaccine. Some clones are missing from TCRdb's copy, which holds only in-frame ones; the method was immunoSEQ multiplex PCR. The sample yields 90,000 to 150,000 clones, about 89% seen once. The source was peripheral blood, collected 28 days after the second AZD1222 dose. These receptors all come from an adult who received the AZD1222 COVID-19 vaccine.

The CDR3, as DNA: TGCGCCAGCACCTCAGGGGGCAACGAGCAGTACTTC. It codes for CASTSGGNEQYF. The chain has TRBV23-1 and TRBJ2-7, with TRBD1 matching 8 bases. TRBV23-1 carries the ORF label, with uncertain function. This CDR3 is built from 12 residues. Unmatched junction bases numbered 4, after V lost 7 bases and J lost 5 bases.

The chain is built from TRBV18 and TRBJ2-2; D is undetermined. V lost 2 bases and J lost 6, with 16 bases in between. Germline CDR1 is KGHSH and CDR2 is LQKENI. The CDR3 extends over 16 amino acids. In nucleotides, the CDR3 is TGTGCCAGCTCACCATTGGTGACTTTCATACCCGGGGAGCTGTTTTTT. Its translation: CASSPLVTFIPGELFF.

The chain joins TRBV19 to TRBJ1-4; D is ambiguous. The CDR3 is 15 amino acids. CDR1 is LNHDA and CDR2 is SQIVND in the germline V gene (reference sequence). V lost 10 bases and J lost 7, with 22 bases in between. The CDR3 loop is CATKQLTAESEKLFF. In nucleotides, the CDR3 is TGTGCCACCAAACAGTTGACGGCCGAGAGTGAAAAACTGTTTTTT. Filled out from reference TRBV19 and TRBJ1-4, the complete variable domain reads DGGITQSPKYLFRKEGQNVTLSCEQNLNHDAMYWYRQDPGQGLRLIYYSQIVNDFQKGDIAEGYSVSREKKESFPLTVTSAQKNPTAFYLCATKQLTAESEKLFFGSGTQLSVL.

The chain links TRBV7-9 to TRBJ1-3, with TRBD1 as a possible D gene (5 bases). Trimming shortened V by 0 bases and J by 0 bases, and 12 bases separated the two germline ends. The CDR3 totals 17 residues. The germline CDR1 and CDR2 sequences are SEHNR and FQNEAQ (reference sequence). The CDR3 spells CASSLAGAATSGNTIYF. DNA of the CDR3: TGTGCCAGCAGCTTAGCAGGGGCAGCAACCTCTGGAAACACCATATATTTT.

The J gene is TRBJ1-1, the V gene TRBV6-5; 9 positions agree with TRBD1. Trimming took 2 bases from V and 2 from J; bases not matched to a gene: 3. Looked up from germline, CDR1 is MNHEY and CDR2 is SVGAGI. CDR3 length: 15 amino acids. CDR3 DNA sequence: TGTGCCAGCAGTTACGAGGGACAGGGTAACACTGAAGCTTTCTTT. Protein sequence: CASSYEGQGNTEAFF.